This T cell receptor beta chain comes out of a study of glioma-infiltrating T cells. Whole-study findings and limits: Non-neoplastic patients had below-expected tissue-blood divergence, while all gliomas exceeded expectation.

By share of the sample, this clonotype is medium-sized. Its target is unknown. Amplification of TCR alpha and beta CDR3 regions from RNA used iRepertoire nested multiplex PCR. One-step reverse transcription and amplification started from around 100-400 ng of tissue mRNA or PBMC total RNA. MiXCR was run by TCRdb on the multiplex PCR reads, yielding one entry per CDR3 protein. In the table there are some 10,000 distinct CDR3 sequences, 45% to 65% of which are singletons. V lost 1 base and J 0 bases, leaving 10 bases between the germline ends. CDR3 size: 16 residues. The V gene's germline CDR1 is SNHLY and CDR2 FYNNEI.

Sequenced sample: glioma tissue, nonneoplastic brain tissue, or PBMCs (not recorded which). The chain employs TRBV2 and TRBJ1-5; a possible D gene is TRBD1 (6 bases). The clonotype was recovered from a human donor with low-grade glioma or glioblastoma, undergoing nonglioma brain surgery, or in good health (not recorded which). As DNA, the CDR3 is TGTGCCAGCAGTGAAGTTCTGGGACATAGCAATCAGCCCCAGCATTTT. Translated, it gives CASSEVLGHSNQPQHF.